This record concerns one TCR beta chain sequence. Antigen: not known. Expressed TCRB transcripts were sequenced because the entire RNA isolate underwent reverse transcription. Only in-frame clones appear in the TCRdb table, and some are missing; sequencing was by immunoSEQ multiplex PCR. Among 900,000 or so clones listed, roughly 15% were seen once. V was cut by 7 bases and J by 4 bases, with 12 bases left in between. Germline V lookup: CDR1 SGHVS, CDR2 FQNEAQ. The CDR3 covers 13 residues. The record originates from a study of beta chain features in type 1 diabetes. Whole-study results and caveats: Patients and controls would share equally any PCR tilt toward shorter templates.

The TCR was taken from a woman aged 18-29 years in good health. The J gene is TRBJ2-3, the V gene TRBV7-8, with D possibly TRBD1 on 6 matching bases. The source material was naive CD4+ T cells from blood. The CDR3 is CASTPAGADTQYF. Here the CDR3 DNA reads TGTGCCAGCACCCCAGCAGGGGCAGATACGCAGTATTTT.